These 13 T cell receptor beta chains were all obtained from the same sample, sequenced in a study of T-cell reconstitution after alpha-beta-depleted transplantation in children. Unique molecular identifiers were built into the TCRbeta library. MiXCR, run by TCRdb on the PCR reads, gives a single entry per CDR3 protein. The sample includes about 210,000 distinct CDR3 sequences, around a sixth seen only once; the top ten take around 45%. Sequenced material: PBMCs, mostly from graft donor cells, taken 360 days after TCRalphabeta/CD19-depleted stem cell transplant. These receptors came from a male patient aged 2 to 10 who had a stem cell transplant for acute lymphoblastic leukemia, so the T cells may come from the graft donor.

This clonotype has more than one count but fewer than ten. V is TRBV10-3 and J is TRBJ2-5, with 9 bases identical to TRBD2. The V gene's germline CDR1 is ENHRY and CDR2 SYGVKD. The CDR3 is 17 residues long. J was trimmed by 3 bases and V by 4 bases; bases with no gene match: 12. The CDR3 DNA reads TGTGCCATCAGTGGAAGCGGGGGGCAGGGCTTGGAAGAGACCCAGTACTTC. Protein sequence: CAISGSGGQGLEETQYF.

V gene TRBV20-1 combines with J gene TRBJ2-5, with 10 positions matching TRBD2. With 5 bases clipped from V and 5 bases from J, the junction kept 8 bases outside the gene matches. The CDR3 loop spans 14 amino acids. The V gene's germline CDR1 is DFQATT and CDR2 SNEGSKA (reference sequence). CDR3 region: CSAPDSGRLETQYF. DNA of the CDR3: TGCAGTGCTCCCGATAGCGGGAGGCTTGAGACCCAGTACTTC.

The chain couples TRBV15 to TRBJ1-5, with D hard to call. This CDR3 spans 13 amino acids. Germline CDR1 reads LNHNV; CDR2 reads YYDKDF (reference sequence). The V gene lost 6 bases and the J gene lost 1 base, with 7 bases spanning the gap. CDR3: CATSGMSNQPQHF. The CDR3 DNA is TGTGCCACCAGTGGGATGAGCAATCAGCCCCAGCATTTT.

In DNA form, the CDR3 reads TGTGCCAGCAGCTTTGTCAGCGGGAGTAGGGCCGGGGAGCTGTTTTTT. Amino acids: CASSFVSGSRAGELFF. This chain joins TRBV7-2 and TRBJ2-2; 8 bases line up with TRBD2. Trimming cost V 3 bases and J 6 bases; bases outside gene matches: 9. Germline CDR1 and CDR2: SGHTA and FQGNSA. This CDR3 is 16 amino acids long.

CDR3 DNA sequence: TGTGCCAGCAGCTTCGTCGGGAGGGCCAATTCGTACGAGCAGTACTTC. As protein: CASSFVGRANSYEQYF. The chain carries TRBV7-9 and TRBJ2-7, with 8 positions matching TRBD2. The CDR3 runs 16 residues. V gave up 3 bases and J gave up 4 bases; unmatched junction bases: 11. CDR1 SEHNR and CDR2 FQNEAQ come from the germline V gene (reference sequence).

The sample holds a few counts of this clonotype. The J gene is TRBJ2-7, the V gene TRBV9, with 7 bases identical to TRBD2. Germline trimming cut 0 bases from V and 7 bases from J; bases unmatched to any gene: 13. The germline V gene encodes CDR1 SGDLS and CDR2 YYNGEE. This CDR3 region has 16 residues. DNA of the CDR3: TGTGCCAGCAGCGTAGAAGAACTCGCGGGAGAGGTTGAGCAGTACTTC. Translation gives CASSVEELAGEVEQYF.

This clonotype came up a few times. This chain links TRBV25-1 with TRBJ2-2; D unclear. The V gene's germline CDR1 is MGHDK and CDR2 SYGVNS. The V gene lost 3 bases and the J gene lost 4 bases, with 9 bases spanning the gap. The length of the CDR3 is 14 residues. CDR3 DNA: TGTGCCAGCAGTGATCGGCTTGTCACCGGGGAGCTGTTTTTT. Translating gives CASSDRLVTGELFF. The full variable domain, its missing parts supplied by reference TRBV25-1 and TRBJ2-2, is EADIYQTPRYLVIGTGKKITLECSQTMGHDKMYWYQQDPGMELHLIHYSYGVNSTEKGDLSSESTVSRIRTEHFPLTLESARPSHTSQYLCASSDRLVTGELFFGEGSRLTVL.

This clonotype was counted between two and nine times. The J gene is TRBJ1-1, the V gene TRBV18; D is perhaps TRBD1 (6 bases). The CDR3 is 21 amino acids. The germline CDR1 and CDR2 sequences are KGHSH and LQKENI. Trimming took off 5 bases at V and 0 bases at J, with 31 bases between the two ends. CDR3 residues: CASSVLSGTGNQGRVNTEAFF. The CDR3 DNA follows: TGTGCCAGCTCAGTTCTCTCCGGTACAGGGAATCAGGGAAGGGTGAACACTGAAGCTTTCTTT.

This chain links TRBV7-2 with TRBJ2-7; TRBD1 aligns across 9 bases. Looked up from germline, CDR1 is SGHTA and CDR2 is FQGNSA. V was clipped by 3 bases and J by 5 bases; unmatched bases: 8. The CDR3 totals 15 residues. The CDR3 DNA reads as TGTGCCAGCAGCTTTTGGTCAAGGACAGGGGACGAGCAGTACTTC. Protein product: CASSFWSRTGDEQYF.

V is TRBV4-2 and J is TRBJ2-3; 10 bases fit TRBD2. After removal of 0 bases from V and 3 bases from J, the junction contained 3 bases not matched to a gene. Per germline, CDR1 LGHNA and CDR2 YNFKEQ. The CDR3 extends over 16 amino acids. The CDR3 nucleotides read TGTGCCAGCAGCCAAGAACTAGCGGGGAGGACAGATACGCAGTATTTT. It translates to CASSQELAGRTDTQYF.

Only a few counts were recorded for this clonotype. The rearrangement uses TRBV18 and TRBJ1-5; D call uncertain. V dropped 2 bases and J dropped 0 bases, with 5 bases sitting between them. Germline V CDR1 and CDR2: KGHSH, LQKENI. This CDR3 is 14 amino acids long. CDR3 in amino acids: CASSPFLSNQPQHF. The CDR3 region has the DNA TGTGCCAGCTCACCATTTCTTAGCAATCAGCCCCAGCATTTT.

This clonotype occurred a few times. The J gene is TRBJ1-1, the V gene TRBV29-1; D ambiguous. The V end lost 8 bases, the J end lost 1 base, and 5 bases lay between the germline ends. The CDR3 has 10 amino acids. CDR1 is SQVTM and CDR2 is ANQGSEA in the germline V gene. In DNA form, the CDR3 reads TGCAGCTTTCAGAACACTGAAGCTTTCTTT. Its protein product is CSFQNTEAFF.

The table lists this clonotype with a few counts. This chain links TRBV25-1 with TRBJ2-2; D gene ambiguous. CDR1 MGHDK and CDR2 SYGVNS come from the germline V gene. The CDR3 loop spans 14 amino acids. Trimming shortened V by 2 bases and J by 3 bases, and 7 bases separated the two germline ends. The CDR3 sequence is CASSERQYTGELFF. As DNA, the CDR3 is TGTGCCAGCAGTGAAAGGCAGTACACCGGGGAGCTGTTTTTT.